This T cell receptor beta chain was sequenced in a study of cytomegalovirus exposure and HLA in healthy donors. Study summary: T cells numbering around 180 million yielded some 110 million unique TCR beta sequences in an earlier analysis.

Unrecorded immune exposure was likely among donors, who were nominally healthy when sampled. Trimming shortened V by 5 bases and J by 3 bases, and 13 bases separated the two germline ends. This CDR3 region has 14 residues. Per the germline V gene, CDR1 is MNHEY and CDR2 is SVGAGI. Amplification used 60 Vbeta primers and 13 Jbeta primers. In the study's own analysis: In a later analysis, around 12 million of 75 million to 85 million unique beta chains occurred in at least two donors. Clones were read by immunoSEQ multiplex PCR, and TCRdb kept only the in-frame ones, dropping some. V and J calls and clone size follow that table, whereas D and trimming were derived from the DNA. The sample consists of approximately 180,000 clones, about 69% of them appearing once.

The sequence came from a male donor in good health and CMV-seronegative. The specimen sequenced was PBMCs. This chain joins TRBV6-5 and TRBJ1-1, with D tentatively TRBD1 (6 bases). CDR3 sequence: CASSLWTADTEAFF. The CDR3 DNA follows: TGTGCCAGCAGTCTATGGACAGCGGACACTGAAGCTTTCTTT.